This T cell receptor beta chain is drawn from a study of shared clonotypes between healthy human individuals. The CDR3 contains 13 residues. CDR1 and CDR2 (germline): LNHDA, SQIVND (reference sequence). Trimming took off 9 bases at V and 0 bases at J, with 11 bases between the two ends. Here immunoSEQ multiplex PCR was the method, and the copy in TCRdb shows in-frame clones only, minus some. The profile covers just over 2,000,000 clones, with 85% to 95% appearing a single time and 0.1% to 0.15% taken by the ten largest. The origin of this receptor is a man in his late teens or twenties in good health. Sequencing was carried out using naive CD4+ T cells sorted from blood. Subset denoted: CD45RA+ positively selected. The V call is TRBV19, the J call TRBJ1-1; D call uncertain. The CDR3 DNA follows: TGTGCCAGCGCCAAAGTCATGAACACTGAAGCTTTCTTT. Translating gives CASAKVMNTEAFF.